This entry lists 12 T cell receptor beta chains sequenced from one sample in a study of molecular identifiers for immune sequencing clone quantification. MiXCR, applied by TCRdb to the PCR reads, yields one record per CDR3 protein. The table lists 40,000 to 45,000 distinct CDR3 sequences, 15% to 20% of them singletons. The sample was naive CD8+ T cells from blood, with Jurkat cell RNA spiked in. The subset is: FACS-sorted CD8+CD4-CCR7+CD45RA+ naive T cells. The receptors derive from a human donor in good health. Some libraries in this study had Jurkat cell RNA spiked in.

This clonotype was seen at least ten times. The V call is TRBV5-5, the J call TRBJ1-5, with 9 bases lining up with TRBD1. The germline V gene has CDR1 SGHKS and CDR2 YYEKEE (reference sequence). After removal of 6 bases from V and 1 base from J, the junction contained 5 bases not matched to a gene. The CDR3 consists of 15 residues. DNA for the CDR3: TGTGCCAGCAACCAGGGGACAGGGAGCAATCAGCCCCAGCATTTT. The encoded protein is CASNQGTGSNQPQHF.

This clonotype has at least ten counts. The V gene is TRBV19, the J gene TRBJ1-1; possible D gene TRBD1, 5 bases. The CDR3 is 15 residues long. V shed 1 base and J shed 2 bases, with 11 bases lying between them. Looked up from germline, CDR1 is LNHDA and CDR2 is SQIVND (reference sequence). The CDR3 nucleotides are TGTGCCAGTAGTATAGGACAGCTCCTAAACACTGAAGCTTTCTTT. This encodes CASSIGQLLNTEAFF.

This clonotype was detected many times. The chain employs TRBV28 and TRBJ2-7, with D hard to call. The V end lost 6 bases, the J end lost 3 bases, and 15 bases lay between the germline ends. The CDR3 has 14 amino acids. The V gene's germline CDR1 is MDHEN and CDR2 SYDVKM. DNA of the CDR3: TGTGCCAGCAGCCGCCCCCCTACAGACTACGAGCAGTACTTC. Translated, it gives CASSRPPTDYEQYF.

This clonotype was counted at least ten times. The rearrangement joins TRBV4-1 to TRBJ2-5; the match to TRBD2 covers 10 bases. This CDR3 spans 15 amino acids. Per the germline V gene, CDR1 is MGHRA and CDR2 is YSYEKL. The V segment lost 4 bases and the J segment 1 base; nucleotides outside the gene matches: 3. CDR3 sequence (DNA): TGCGCCAGCAGCCTAATAGCGGGGGGCCAAGAGACCCAGTACTTC. It specifies CASSLIAGGQETQYF.

This clonotype was recorded many times. The rearrangement uses TRBV7-2 and TRBJ1-1; no clear D gene. V lost 3 bases and J 0 bases, leaving 14 bases between the germline ends. Germline assignment: CDR1 SGHTA and CDR2 FQGNSA. This CDR3 spans 16 amino acids. The CDR3 bases are TGTGCCAGCAGCTTTCTCTGGACGGTGATGAACACTGAAGCTTTCTTT. Amino acid sequence: CASSFLWTVMNTEAFF.

This clonotype came up a few times. It may be a read error: a sequence one base away is much more abundant. This chain uses TRBV20-1 with TRBJ1-5, with D unresolved. The CDR3 contains 15 residues. Germline V gene sequence: CDR1 DFQATT, CDR2 SNEGSKA (reference sequence). The CDR3 DNA follows: TGCATTGCTAGAGATGGGCCAGCTAGCAATCAGCCCCAGCATTTT. Amino acids: CIARDGPASNQPQHF.

This clonotype occurred once. CDR3: CASRPGRNYKQYF. As DNA, the CDR3 is TGTGCCAGCAGGCCGGGACGGAATTATAAGCAGTACTTC. The V gene is TRBV5-3, the J gene TRBJ2-7; tentatively, D is TRBD1 or TRBD2 (5 bases each). TRBV5-3 is reported as an ORF; its role is uncertain. The CDR3 loop spans 13 amino acids. Deletions cut 8 bases from V and 8 bases from J, with 20 bases between.

This clonotype was recorded at least ten times. The chain uses TRBV6-2 or TRBV6-3 and TRBJ2-2; the D is unclear. V was trimmed by 4 bases and J by 6 bases, leaving 6 bases between them. CDR3 length: 12 residues. Germline loops: CDR1 MNHEY, CDR2 SVGEGT. CDR3 sequence: CASSSIAGELFF. CDR3 nucleotide sequence: TGTGCCAGCAGTTCTATAGCCGGGGAGCTGTTTTTT.

The CDR3 sequence is CAWEGKDGDTQYF. CDR3 bases: TGTGCCTGGGAGGGGAAGGATGGAGATACGCAGTATTTT. This chain uses TRBV30 with TRBJ2-3; possibly TRBD1 or TRBD2 for D (5 bases each). Trimming cost V 5 bases and J 5 bases, with 14 bases left between them. The CDR3 sequence is 13 residues long. Germline-derived CDR1 and CDR2 are GTSNPN and SVGIG (reference sequence).

The sample holds many counts of this clonotype. Written as DNA, the CDR3 is TGTGCCACCCTCCGGACTAGCGGGCTTTACAATGAGCAGTTCTTC. Protein sequence: CATLRTSGLYNEQFF. This rearrangement joins TRBV2 to TRBJ2-1; TRBD2 agrees at 11 bases. Germline assignment: CDR1 SNHLY and CDR2 FYNNEI. The CDR3 extends over 15 amino acids. Losses at the gene ends were 10 bases for V and 4 bases for J; bases not matched to a gene: 9.

This clonotype has ten or more counts. This chain joins TRBV4-3 and TRBJ2-7; D perhaps matches TRBD1 (6 bases). V was cut by 0 bases and J by 3 bases, with 18 bases left in between. The length of the CDR3 is 17 residues. The V gene's germline CDR1 is LGHNA and CDR2 YSLEER. CDR3 nucleotide sequence: TGCGCCAGCAGCCAAGAGGCCGGTGAGGGGGAGTACTACGAGCAGTACTTC. Translated, it gives CASSQEAGEGEYYEQYF.

The table lists this clonotype with many counts. V is TRBV20-1 and J is TRBJ2-7; 10 bases map to TRBD1. V lost 6 bases and J lost 2; bases outside the gene matches: 10. There are 15 residues in the CDR3. Germline values: CDR1 DFQATT, CDR2 SNEGSKA (reference sequence). The CDR3 is CSADQGGTGAYEQYF. DNA of the CDR3: TGCAGTGCGGACCAAGGGGGGACAGGGGCCTACGAGCAGTACTTC.